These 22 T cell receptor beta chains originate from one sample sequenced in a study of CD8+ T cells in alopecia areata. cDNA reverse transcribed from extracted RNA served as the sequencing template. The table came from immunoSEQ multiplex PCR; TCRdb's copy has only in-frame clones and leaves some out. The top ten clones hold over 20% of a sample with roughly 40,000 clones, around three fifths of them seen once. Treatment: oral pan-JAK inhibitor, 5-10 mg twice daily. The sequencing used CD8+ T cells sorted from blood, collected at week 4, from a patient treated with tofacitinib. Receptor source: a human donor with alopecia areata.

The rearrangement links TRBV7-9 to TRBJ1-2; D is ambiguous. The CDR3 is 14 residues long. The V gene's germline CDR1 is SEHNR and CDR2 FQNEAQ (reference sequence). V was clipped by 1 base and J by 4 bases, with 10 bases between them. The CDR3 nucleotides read TGTGCCAGCAGCTTAGGCTGGAGCCCCTATGGCTACACCTTC. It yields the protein CASSLGWSPYGYTF.

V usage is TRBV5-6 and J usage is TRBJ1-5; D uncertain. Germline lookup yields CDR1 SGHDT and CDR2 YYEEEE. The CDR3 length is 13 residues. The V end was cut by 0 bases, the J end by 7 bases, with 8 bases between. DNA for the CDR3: TGTGCCAGCAGCTTGGGATCTGGACAGCCCCAGCATTTT. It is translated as CASSLGSGQPQHF. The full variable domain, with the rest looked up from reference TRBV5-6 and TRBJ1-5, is DAGVTQSPTHLIKTRGQQVTLRCSPKSGHDTVSWYQQALGQGPQFIFQYYEEEERQRGNFPDRFSGHQFPNYSSELNVNALLLGDSALYLCASSLGSGQPQHFGDGTRLSIL.

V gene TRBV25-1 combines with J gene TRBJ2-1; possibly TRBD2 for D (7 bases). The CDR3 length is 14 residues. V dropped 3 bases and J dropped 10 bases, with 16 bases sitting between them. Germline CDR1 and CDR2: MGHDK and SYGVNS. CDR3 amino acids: CASSDNGGPREQFF. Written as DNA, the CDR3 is TGTGCCAGCAGTGATAACGGGGGGCCCCGAGAGCAGTTCTTC.

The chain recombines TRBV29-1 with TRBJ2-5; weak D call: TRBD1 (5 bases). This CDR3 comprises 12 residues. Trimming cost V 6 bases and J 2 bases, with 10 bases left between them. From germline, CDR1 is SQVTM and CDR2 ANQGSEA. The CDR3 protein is CSVPGQQETQYF. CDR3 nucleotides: TGCAGCGTGCCAGGGCAGCAAGAGACCCAGTACTTC.

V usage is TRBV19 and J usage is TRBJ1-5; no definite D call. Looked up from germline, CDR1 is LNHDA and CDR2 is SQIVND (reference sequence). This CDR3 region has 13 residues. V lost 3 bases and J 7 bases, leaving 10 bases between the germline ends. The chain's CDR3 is CASSIGEYQPQHF. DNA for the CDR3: TGTGCCAGTAGTATTGGAGAATACCAGCCCCAGCATTTT.

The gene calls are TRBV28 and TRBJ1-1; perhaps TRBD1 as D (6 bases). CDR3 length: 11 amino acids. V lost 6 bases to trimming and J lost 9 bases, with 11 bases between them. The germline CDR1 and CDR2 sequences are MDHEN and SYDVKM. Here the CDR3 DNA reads TGTGCCAGCAGGGACAGTTCCCAAGCTTTCTTT. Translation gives CASRDSSQAFF. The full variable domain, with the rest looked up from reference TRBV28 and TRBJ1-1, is DVKVTQSSRYLVKRTGEKVFLECVQDMDHENMFWYRQDPGLGLRLIYFSYDVKMKEKGDIPEGYSVSREKKERFSLILESASTNQTSMYLCASRDSSQAFFGQGTRLTVV.

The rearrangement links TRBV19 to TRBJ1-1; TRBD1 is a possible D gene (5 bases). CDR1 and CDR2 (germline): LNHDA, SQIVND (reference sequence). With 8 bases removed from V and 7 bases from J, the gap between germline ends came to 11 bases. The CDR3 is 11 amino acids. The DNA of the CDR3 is TGTGCCAGTGGTGGGGGGTTTGAAGCTTTCTTT. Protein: CASGGGFEAFF.

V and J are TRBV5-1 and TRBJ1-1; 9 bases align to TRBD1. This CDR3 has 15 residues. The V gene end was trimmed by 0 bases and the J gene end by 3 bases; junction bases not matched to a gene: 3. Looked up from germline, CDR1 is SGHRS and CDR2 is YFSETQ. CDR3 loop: CASSLGDRDDTEAFF. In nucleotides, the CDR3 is TGCGCCAGCAGCTTGGGGGACAGGGATGACACTGAAGCTTTCTTT.

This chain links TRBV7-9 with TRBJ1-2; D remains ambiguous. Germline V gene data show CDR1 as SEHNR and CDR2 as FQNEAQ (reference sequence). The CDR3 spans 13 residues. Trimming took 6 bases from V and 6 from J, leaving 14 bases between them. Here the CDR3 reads CASRGVSVDGYTF. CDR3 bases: TGTGCCAGCAGGGGAGTGTCAGTAGATGGCTACACCTTC.

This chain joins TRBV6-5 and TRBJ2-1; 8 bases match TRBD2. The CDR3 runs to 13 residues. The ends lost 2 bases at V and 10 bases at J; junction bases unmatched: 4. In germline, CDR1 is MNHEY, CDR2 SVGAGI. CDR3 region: CASSYVSSGEQFF. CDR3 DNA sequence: TGTGCCAGCAGTTACGTCTCTAGCGGGGAGCAGTTCTTC.

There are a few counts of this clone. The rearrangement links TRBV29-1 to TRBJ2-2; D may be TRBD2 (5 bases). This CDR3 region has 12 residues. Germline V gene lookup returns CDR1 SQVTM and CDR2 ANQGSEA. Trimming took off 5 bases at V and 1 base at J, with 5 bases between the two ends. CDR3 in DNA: TGCAGCGTTCGGGAGAACACCGGGGAGCTGTTTTTT. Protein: CSVRENTGELFF.

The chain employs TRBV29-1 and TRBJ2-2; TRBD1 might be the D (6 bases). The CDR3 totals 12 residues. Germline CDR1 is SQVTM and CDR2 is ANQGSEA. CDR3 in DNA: TGCTCCTGGACAGTCAGCACCGGGGAGCTGTTTTTT. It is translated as CSWTVSTGELFF.

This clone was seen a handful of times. For the CDR3, the DNA is TGTGCCAGCAGTTTTAAGAACAGGGTCGGGGAGCTGTTTTTT. Translation gives CASSFKNRVGELFF. V and J are TRBV27 and TRBJ2-2; a weak D match, TRBD1 (6 bases). From germline, CDR1 is MNHEY and CDR2 SMNVEV (reference sequence). Deletions cut 3 bases from V and 7 bases from J, with 12 bases between. CDR3 length equals 14 residues.

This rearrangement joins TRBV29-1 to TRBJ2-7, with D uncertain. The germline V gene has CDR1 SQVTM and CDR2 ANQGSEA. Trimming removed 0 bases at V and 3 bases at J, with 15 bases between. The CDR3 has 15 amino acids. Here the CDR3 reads CSVEDGIGSVYEQYF. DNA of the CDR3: TGCAGCGTTGAAGATGGTATCGGCAGCGTCTACGAGCAGTACTTC.

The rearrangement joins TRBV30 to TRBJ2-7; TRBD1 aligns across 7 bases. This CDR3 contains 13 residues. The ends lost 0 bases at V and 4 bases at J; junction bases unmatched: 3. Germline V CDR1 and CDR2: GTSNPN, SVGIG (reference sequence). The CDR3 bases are TGTGCCTGGAGTGTAGACAGGGTGTACGAGCAGTACTTC. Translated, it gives CAWSVDRVYEQYF.

CDR3 DNA sequence: TGTGCCAGCAGCTTGACCGGGACAGTCATATACGAGCAGTACTTC. Amino acids: CASSLTGTVIYEQYF. The genes are TRBV5-6 and TRBJ2-7; 7 bases fit TRBD1. The CDR3 covers 15 residues. Per the germline V gene, CDR1 is SGHDT and CDR2 is YYEEEE. V trimming: 1 base; J trimming: 4 bases; junction bases outside the gene matches: 8. Full variable domain (missing parts from reference TRBV5-6 and TRBJ2-7): DAGVTQSPTHLIKTRGQQVTLRCSPKSGHDTVSWYQQALGQGPQFIFQYYEEEERQRGNFPDRFSGHQFPNYSSELNVNALLLGDSALYLCASSLTGTVIYEQYFGPGTRLTVT.

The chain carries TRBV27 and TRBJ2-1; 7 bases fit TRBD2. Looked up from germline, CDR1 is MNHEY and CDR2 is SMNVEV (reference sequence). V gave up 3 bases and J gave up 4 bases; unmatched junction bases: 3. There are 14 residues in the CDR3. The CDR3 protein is CASSLGGGYNEQFF. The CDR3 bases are TGTGCCAGCAGTTTGGGGGGGGGTTACAATGAGCAGTTCTTC.

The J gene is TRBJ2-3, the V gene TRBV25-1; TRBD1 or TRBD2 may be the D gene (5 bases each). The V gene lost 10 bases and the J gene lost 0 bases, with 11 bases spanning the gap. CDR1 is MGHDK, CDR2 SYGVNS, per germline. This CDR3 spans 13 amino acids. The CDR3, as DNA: TGTGCCACTTTCGGGGACAGCACAGATACGCAGTATTTT. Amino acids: CATFGDSTDTQYF.

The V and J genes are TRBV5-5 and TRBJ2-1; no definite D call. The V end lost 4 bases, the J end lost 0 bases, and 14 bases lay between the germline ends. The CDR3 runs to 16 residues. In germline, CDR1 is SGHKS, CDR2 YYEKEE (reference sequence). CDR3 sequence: CASSPHRPSSYNEQFF. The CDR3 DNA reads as TGTGCCAGCAGCCCTCACAGACCAAGCTCCTACAATGAGCAGTTCTTC.

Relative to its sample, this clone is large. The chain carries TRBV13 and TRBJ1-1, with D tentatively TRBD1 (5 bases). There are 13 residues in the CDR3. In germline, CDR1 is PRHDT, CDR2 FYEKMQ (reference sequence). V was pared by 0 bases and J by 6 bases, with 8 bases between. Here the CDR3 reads CASSLGGRSEAFF. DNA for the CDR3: TGTGCCAGCAGCTTAGGGGGGCGATCTGAAGCTTTCTTT.

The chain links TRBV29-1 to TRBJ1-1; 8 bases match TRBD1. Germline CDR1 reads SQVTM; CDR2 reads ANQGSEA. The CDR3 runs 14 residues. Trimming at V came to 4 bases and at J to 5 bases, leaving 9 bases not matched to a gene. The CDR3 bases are TGCAGCGTTGTCGAGACAGGGGTGGGTACTGAAGCTTTCTTT. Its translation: CSVVETGVGTEAFF.

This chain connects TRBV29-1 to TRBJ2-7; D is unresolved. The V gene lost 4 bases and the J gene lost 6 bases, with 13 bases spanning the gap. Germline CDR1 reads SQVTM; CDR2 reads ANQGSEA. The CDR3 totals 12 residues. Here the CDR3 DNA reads TGCAGCGTTGTTGGGATTTCGTCCGAGCAGTACTTC. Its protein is CSVVGISSEQYF.